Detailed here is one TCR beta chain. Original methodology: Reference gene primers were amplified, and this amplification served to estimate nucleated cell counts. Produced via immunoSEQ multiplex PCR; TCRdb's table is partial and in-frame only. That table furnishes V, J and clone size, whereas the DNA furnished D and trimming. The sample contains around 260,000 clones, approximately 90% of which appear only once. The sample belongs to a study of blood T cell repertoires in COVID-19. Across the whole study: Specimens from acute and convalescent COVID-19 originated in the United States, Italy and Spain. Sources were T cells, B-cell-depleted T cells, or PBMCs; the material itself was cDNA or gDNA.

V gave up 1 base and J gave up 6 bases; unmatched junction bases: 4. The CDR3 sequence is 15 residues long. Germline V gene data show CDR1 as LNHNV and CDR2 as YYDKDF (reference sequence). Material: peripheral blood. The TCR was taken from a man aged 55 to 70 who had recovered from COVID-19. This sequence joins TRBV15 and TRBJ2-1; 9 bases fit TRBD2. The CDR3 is CATSRGGGVPNEQFF. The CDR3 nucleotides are TGTGCCACCAGCAGAGGCGGGGGGGTGCCCAATGAGCAGTTCTTC.